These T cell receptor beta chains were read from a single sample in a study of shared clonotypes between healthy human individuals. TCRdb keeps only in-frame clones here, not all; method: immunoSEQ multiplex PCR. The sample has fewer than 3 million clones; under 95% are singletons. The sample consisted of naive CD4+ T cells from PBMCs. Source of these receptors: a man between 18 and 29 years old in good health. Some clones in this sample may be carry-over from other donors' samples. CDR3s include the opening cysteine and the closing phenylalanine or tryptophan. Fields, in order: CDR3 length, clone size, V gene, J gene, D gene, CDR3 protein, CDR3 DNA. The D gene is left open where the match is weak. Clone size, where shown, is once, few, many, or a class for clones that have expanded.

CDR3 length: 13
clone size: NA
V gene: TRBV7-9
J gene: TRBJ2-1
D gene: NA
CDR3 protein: CASSASGRLGQFF
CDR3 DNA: TGTGCCAGCAGCGCCTCTGGCAGGCTTGGGCAGTTCTTC

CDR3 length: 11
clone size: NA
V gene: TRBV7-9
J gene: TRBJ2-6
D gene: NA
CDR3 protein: CASSGANVLTF
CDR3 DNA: TGTGCTTCCTCTGGGGCCAACGTCCTGACTTTC

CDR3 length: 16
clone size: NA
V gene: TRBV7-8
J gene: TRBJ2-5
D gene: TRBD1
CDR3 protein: CASSLYRDRAKETQYF
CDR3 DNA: TGTGCCAGCAGCCTATACCGGGACAGAGCGAAAGAGACCCAGTACTTC

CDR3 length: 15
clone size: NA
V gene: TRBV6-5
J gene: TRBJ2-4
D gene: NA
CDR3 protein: CASSSRGLEGDIQYF
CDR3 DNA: TGTGCCAGCAGTAGCAGGGGCCTCGAGGGAGACATTCAGTACTTC

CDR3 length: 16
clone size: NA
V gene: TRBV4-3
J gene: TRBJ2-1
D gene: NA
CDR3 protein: CASSQGVAAIYNEQFF
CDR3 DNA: TGCGCCAGCAGCCAAGGGGTAGCGGCCATCTACAATGAGCAGTTCTTC

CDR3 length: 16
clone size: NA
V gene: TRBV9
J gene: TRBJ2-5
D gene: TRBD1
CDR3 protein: CASSPMDRSRRETQYF
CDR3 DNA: TGTGCCAGCAGCCCCATGGACAGGTCGAGAAGGGAGACCCAGTACTTC

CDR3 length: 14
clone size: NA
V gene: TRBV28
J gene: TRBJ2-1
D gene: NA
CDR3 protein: CASIMGNTYNEQFF
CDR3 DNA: TGTGCCAGCATAATGGGGAATACCTACAATGAGCAGTTCTTC

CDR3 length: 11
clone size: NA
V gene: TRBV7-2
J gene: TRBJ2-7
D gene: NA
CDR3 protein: CASTSSWQQYF
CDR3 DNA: TGTGCCAGCACCTCCTCCTGGCAGCAGTACTTC

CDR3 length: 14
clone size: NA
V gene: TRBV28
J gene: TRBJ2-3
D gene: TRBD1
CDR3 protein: CASSATGGTDTQYF
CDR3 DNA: TGTGCCAGCAGTGCCACAGGGGGCACAGATACGCAGTATTTT

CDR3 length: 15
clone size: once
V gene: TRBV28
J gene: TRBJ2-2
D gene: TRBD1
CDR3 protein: CASRRQGPYTGELFF
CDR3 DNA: TGTGCCAGCAGACGACAGGGCCCCTACACCGGGGAGCTGTTTTTT

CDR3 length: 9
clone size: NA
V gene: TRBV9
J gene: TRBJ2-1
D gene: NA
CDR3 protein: CARMNEQFF
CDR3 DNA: TGTGCCAGAATGAATGAGCAGTTCTTC

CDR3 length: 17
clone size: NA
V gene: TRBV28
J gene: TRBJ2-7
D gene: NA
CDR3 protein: CASSLPSSSPSFAEQYF
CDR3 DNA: TGTGCCAGCAGTCTCCCTAGTAGTTCCCCATCTTTTGCCGAGCAGTACTTC